The TCR beta chain described here comes from a study of T-cell reconstitution after alpha-beta-depleted transplantation in children (dated by TCRdb to the mid-2010s). About the full investigation: Using TCR repertoire profiling, the study quantitatively followed how T-cell immune reconstitution unfolded in children after TCRalphabeta/CD19-depleted allogeneic hematopoietic cell transplantation.

Receptor libraries were prepared by PCR. The run used an Illumina HiSeq 2500. TCR libraries were prepared with molecular barcoding, using unique molecular identifiers to normalize TCRbeta repertoire quantification. The public sequencing data were trimmed at Q25 with fastp and processed into clonotypes with MiXCR by TCRdb, which kept only in-frame beta chains. Duplicate CDR3 protein sequences are folded into a single record with the most common DNA and genes. This sample comprises approximately 350,000 distinct CDR3 sequences, 9% to 12% of them detected only once. Together, the top ten hold around 2.3% of the sample. Reading from cysteine to phenylalanine, the CDR3 counts 12 amino acids. The DNA shown is the 36-base CDR3, in frame from base 1. From V the trimming removes 9 bases and from J it removes 7 bases, while the gene matches leave 7 bases of the junction unaccounted for. As encoded in the germline V gene, CDR1 is LGHNA while CDR2 is YSLEER.

Worth noting for this clonotype: Its antigen is still unknown. No much larger clone is present one base from it, and per-base qualities are unavailable.

The V gene is TRBV4-3 and the J gene is TRBJ1-2; a stretch of 8 junction bases matches TRBD1. The TCR originated in a human donor who donated a stem cell graft to a child with acute lymphoblastic leukemia. Material: PBMCs from the stem cell graft donor, obtained from the stem cell graft. The DNA sequence is as follows: TGCGCCAGTCCGGGACAGGATGCTGGCTACACCTTC. Its coded protein is CASPGQDAGYTF.